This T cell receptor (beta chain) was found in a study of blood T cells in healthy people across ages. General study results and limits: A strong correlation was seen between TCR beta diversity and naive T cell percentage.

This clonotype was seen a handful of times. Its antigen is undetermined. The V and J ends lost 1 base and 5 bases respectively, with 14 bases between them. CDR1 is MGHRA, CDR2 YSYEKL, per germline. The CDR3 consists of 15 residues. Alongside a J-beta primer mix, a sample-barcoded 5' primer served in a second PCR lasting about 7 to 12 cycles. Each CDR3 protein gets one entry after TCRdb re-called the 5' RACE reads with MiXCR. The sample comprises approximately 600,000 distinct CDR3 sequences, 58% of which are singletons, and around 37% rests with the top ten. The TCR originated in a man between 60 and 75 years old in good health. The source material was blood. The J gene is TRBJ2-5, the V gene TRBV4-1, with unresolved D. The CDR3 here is CASSQGGNSRETQYF. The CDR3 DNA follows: TGCGCCAGCAGCCAAGGTGGAAACAGCCGTGAGACCCAGTACTTC.